The sequence of this T cell receptor beta chain was determined in a study of vaccination effects on CD4 cells after COVID-19. Study-wide findings and caveats: Clones from infection and from vaccination both contracted markedly late after vaccination.

CDR3 length equals 16 residues. J gave up 2 bases and V 1 base, and 6 bases lay outside the gene matches. Germline lookup yields CDR1 SGHTA and CDR2 FQGTGA. Antigen-specific CD4+ T cells expanded by the ViraFEST assay with viral peptide pools were then sequenced. With more than nine days of culture completed, CD4+ T cells were isolated. Infection with SARS-CoV-2 occurred in the person between March and December 2020, and PCR confirmed it. TCRdb keeps only in-frame clones here, not all; method: immunoSEQ multiplex PCR. Of around 26,000 clones listed, about 80% were seen once; the top ten hold 15% to 20%. In regard to this clone: The antigen is unknown.

This rearrangement joins TRBV7-3 to TRBJ2-3; TRBD2 aligns across 7 bases. The receptor was isolated from a human donor who had a prior SARS-CoV-2 infection. Material: CD4+ T cells from PBMCs cultured with HCoV-NL63 spike peptides, obtained before COVID-19 vaccination. The CDR3 DNA sequence: TGTGCCAGCAGCTTAAATGGGGGAGGGGCCACAGATACGCAGTATTTT. It translates to CASSLNGGGATDTQYF.